The rows below give T cell receptor beta chains drawn from one sample of a study of Graves' ophthalmopathy and Graves' hyperthyroidism. TCRdb re-called the multiplex PCR reads through MiXCR, storing one row per CDR3 protein. This table has approximately 150,000 distinct CDR3 sequences, approximately 40% appearing once. The sample comprised peripheral blood. Receptor source: a man younger than 45 with Graves' ophthalmopathy. The CDR3 runs from the conserved cysteine through the conserved F or W. Each record gives: clone size, V gene, CDR3 protein. Only some rows state a clone size, as once, few, many or a class for expanded clones.

>many|TRBV5-4
CASREQGATEAFF
>NA|TRBV12-3/TRBV12-4
CASSFLWLSETQYF
>NA|TRBV28
CASREPGLHSYEQYF
>NA|TRBV29-1
CSAQIGGVGETQYF
>NA|TRBV12-3/TRBV12-4
CASRRDRGSGTQYF
>many|TRBV28
CASSLRGLTGPKAGELFF
>many|TRBV2
CASRLQETQYF
>many|TRBV19
CASSIDYRGRGVSQPQHF
>few|TRBV11-2
CASSLVAAGPNTEAFF
>many|TRBV6-5
CASSYVAGSYEQYF
>many|TRBV6-2/TRBV6-3
CASSYASFSGLHTDTQYF
>many|TRBV19
CASSQTPDPTYEQYF
>many|TRBV6-5
CASSYSTGTYEQYF
>once|TRBV28
CASSLSGALSYNSPLHF
>many|TRBV20-1
CSARFPGLAVTETQYF
>many|TRBV28
CASRTGGKDYTF
>NA|TRBV24-1
CATSGGGRNEQYF
>many|TRBV5-1
CASSSTGGWTYEQYF
>NA|TRBV4-1
CASSQDGQGDQPQHF
>many|TRBV6-2/TRBV6-3
CASSFPGRELFF
>NA|TRBV24-1
CATSEGHESSPQHF
>NA|TRBV12-3/TRBV12-4
CASSFSTSGRANEQYF
>NA|TRBV28
CASRGASGTYEQYF
>many|TRBV19
CASSAVQTWGTTGELFF
>NA|TRBV28
CASSLTPGWANTEAFF
>many|TRBV7-3
CASSLTFGETQYF
>many|TRBV11-2
CASSLMFGTGTHEQYF
>many|TRBV4-1
CASSPQGRSGYGYTF
>many|TRBV6-5
CASSYFSGSGSYGYTF
>many|TRBV3-1
CASSRPGTGSGTEAFF
>many|TRBV2
CASSEGGVYEQYF
>many|TRBV28
CASSLWAWRVNQPQHF
>many|TRBV4-1
CASSQVGTGLAATIPKNIQYF
>NA|TRBV28
CASSLGGAPQPQHF
>NA|TRBV12-3/TRBV12-4
CASSPRVTNQPQHF
>many|TRBV12-3/TRBV12-4
CASSLGLYGYTF
>NA|TRBV2
CASRGDYNSPLHF
>few|TRBV27
CASSPLTVRTEAFF
>many|TRBV28
CASSPQGFINQPQHF
>NA|TRBV6-1
CASSLWTGKGEQYF
>many|TRBV9
CASSVGFSGELFF
>NA|TRBV30
CAWSRGGHSYTF
>few|TRBV7-3
CASSLRGYNSPLHF
>NA|TRBV6-1
CASSLGDYNSPLHF
>NA|TRBV6-2/TRBV6-3
CASSYLGFYEQYF
>many|TRBV28
CASYAGGLGYGYTF
>many|TRBV27
CASSPQTQETQYF